A selection of T cell receptor beta chains follows, all from one sample in a study of monozygotic twins with cystic fibrosis. Measured with immunoSEQ multiplex PCR; TCRdb has only the in-frame clones, and not every one. The sample lists under 25,000 clones, approximately 97% occurring once. The specimen was blood. These receptors all stem from a girl aged 5-17 years with cystic fibrosis. Each CDR3 is given with its conserved first and last residue. A D gene is named only where the DNA matches it firmly.

cdr3_length: 20; d_call: .; v_call: TRBV7-6; j_call: TRBJ2-3; cdr3_aa: CASSPYPLLLGARSTDTQYF; cdr3_nt: TGTGCCAGCAGCCCCTACCCCCTATTACTCGGGGCGCGAAGCACAGATACGCAGTATTTT
cdr3_length: 15; d_call: .; v_call: TRBV5-1; j_call: TRBJ2-1; cdr3_aa: CASSLFSGIGNEQFF; cdr3_nt: TGCGCCAGCAGCTTGTTTTCGGGTATTGGGAATGAGCAGTTCTTC
cdr3_length: 16; d_call: TRBD2; v_call: TRBV7-2; j_call: TRBJ2-1; cdr3_aa: CASSSQTSASGNEQFF; cdr3_nt: TGTGCCAGCAGCTCCCAGACTAGCGCATCGGGCAATGAGCAGTTCTTC
cdr3_length: 17; d_call: .; v_call: TRBV27; j_call: TRBJ2-6; cdr3_aa: CASSFGTDFRGANVLTF; cdr3_nt: TGTGCCAGCAGTTTCGGGACGGACTTTCGTGGGGCCAACGTCCTGACTTTC
cdr3_length: 14; d_call: TRBD1; v_call: TRBV4-2; j_call: TRBJ2-7; cdr3_aa: CASSHGDRDYEQYF; cdr3_nt: TGTGCCAGCAGCCACGGAGACAGGGACTACGAGCAGTACTTC
cdr3_length: 13; d_call: .; v_call: TRBV7-8; j_call: TRBJ2-1; cdr3_aa: CASSLRAYNEQFF; cdr3_nt: TGTGCCAGCAGCTTGCGGGCCTACAATGAGCAGTTCTTC
cdr3_length: 15; d_call: .; v_call: TRBV10-1; j_call: TRBJ1-1; cdr3_aa: CASILDGDMNTEAFF; cdr3_nt: TGCGCCAGCATCCTGGACGGCGATATGAACACTGAAGCTTTCTTT
cdr3_length: 16; d_call: TRBD1; v_call: TRBV4-3; j_call: TRBJ1-2; cdr3_aa: CASSQEKGARGYGYTF; cdr3_nt: TGCGCCAGCAGCCAAGAAAAGGGGGCAAGGGGTTATGGCTACACCTTC
cdr3_length: 11; d_call: .; v_call: TRBV6-4; j_call: TRBJ2-7; cdr3_aa: CASSEFHEQYF; cdr3_nt: TGTGCCAGCAGTGAGTTCCACGAGCAGTACTTC
cdr3_length: 12; d_call: .; v_call: TRBV2; j_call: TRBJ2-7; cdr3_aa: CASKKIAYEQYF; cdr3_nt: TGTGCCAGCAAGAAAATAGCATACGAGCAGTACTTC
cdr3_length: 16; d_call: TRBD2; v_call: TRBV7-2; j_call: TRBJ2-5; cdr3_aa: CASSPRTSGGLGTQYF; cdr3_nt: TGTGCCAGCAGCCCGAGGACTAGCGGTGGGTTGGGGACCCAGTACTTC
cdr3_length: 13; d_call: .; v_call: TRBV6-5; j_call: TRBJ2-7; cdr3_aa: CASSYGRTAEQYF; cdr3_nt: TGTGCCAGCAGTTACGGCCGGACCGCCGAGCAGTACTTC